The 24 T cell receptor beta chains listed next were all sequenced from one sample in a study of OX40 agonist ivuxolimab in advanced cancers. TCRdb keeps only in-frame clones here, not all; method: immunoSEQ multiplex PCR. The data hold about 50,000 clones, with roughly 84% observed a single time. The specimen comprised CD4+ or CD8+ T cells sorted from blood, sampled in a trial of the OX40 agonist ivuxolimab. Every receptor here comes from an adult with an advanced solid tumor such as melanoma, head and neck, liver or kidney cancer.

This chain links TRBV5-5 with TRBJ2-7; 8 positions agree with TRBD1. Per the germline V gene, CDR1 is SGHKS and CDR2 is YYEKEE (reference sequence). V trimming: 2 bases; J trimming: 4 bases; junction bases outside the gene matches: 2. The CDR3 totals 13 residues. In nucleotides, the CDR3 is TGTGCCAGCAGCTTACGGACAGGGTACGAGCAGTACTTC. Translating gives CASSLRTGYEQYF.

The V call is TRBV7-8, the J call TRBJ1-5; D may be TRBD1 (5 bases). CDR3 size: 15 residues. Trimming pared 1 base from V and 3 bases from J, leaving 10 bases between. Germline V gene sequence: CDR1 SGHVS, CDR2 FQNEAQ. CDR3 sequence reads: CASSLGRTHNQPQHF. The CDR3 nucleotides are TGTGCCAGCAGCTTAGGGAGGACACACAATCAGCCCCAGCATTTT. The full variable domain, in which reference TRBV7-8 and TRBJ1-5 provide the parts outside the CDR3, is GAGVSQSPRYKVAKRGQDVALRCDPISGHVSLFWYQQALGQGPEFLTYFQNEAQLDKSGLPSDRFFAERPEGSVSTLKIQRTQQEDSAVYLCASSLGRTHNQPQHFGDGTRLSIL.

The chain combines TRBV5-1 with TRBJ1-1, with D hard to call. The V end was cut by 1 base, the J end by 5 bases, with 9 bases between. CDR3 length equals 13 residues. The V gene's germline CDR1 is SGHRS and CDR2 YFSETQ. CDR3 bases: TGCGCCAGCAGCTTGAGCCCGAGGACTGAAGCTTTCTTT. This codes for CASSLSPRTEAFF.

This clone came up once. The V gene is TRBV28, the J gene TRBJ2-1; 10 nucleotides agree with TRBD2. This CDR3 has 15 amino acids. In germline, CDR1 is MDHEN, CDR2 SYDVKM. Trimming cost V 3 bases and J 6 bases; bases outside gene matches: 5. The CDR3 region has the DNA TGTGCCAGCAGTTTCGGGACTAGCGATCCCAATGAGCAGTTCTTC. It yields the protein CASSFGTSDPNEQFF.

The genes are TRBV7-8 and TRBJ1-5; D is uncertain. The CDR3 extends over 15 amino acids. V was clipped by 1 base and J by 4 bases, with 11 bases between them. Germline CDR1 and CDR2: SGHVS and FQNEAQ. The CDR3, as DNA: TGTGCCAGCAGCTTAGTTGAAAGAGAAAATCAGCCCCAGCATTTT. It encodes CASSLVERENQPQHF.

This clone has just one count. The CDR3 DNA reads TGCAGTGCTCACATGAGTGAAAAACTGTTTTTT. Its protein product is CSAHMSEKLFF. The chain joins TRBV20-1 to TRBJ1-4; the D is unclear. The CDR3 contains 11 residues. The germline V gene encodes CDR1 DFQATT and CDR2 SNEGSKA (reference sequence). V was clipped by 5 bases and J by 7 bases, with 8 bases between them.

This chain joins TRBV12-5 and TRBJ1-5; tentatively, D is TRBD1 (5 bases). Germline CDR1 reads LGHNT; CDR2 reads FRNRAP. With 0 bases removed from V and 7 bases from J, the gap between germline ends came to 13 bases. This CDR3 has 15 residues. CDR3 loop: CASGLVDRFGQPQHF. The DNA of the CDR3 is TGTGCTAGTGGTTTGGTTGACAGATTCGGGCAGCCCCAGCATTTT.

The rearrangement links TRBV6-5 to TRBJ1-1; TRBD1 aligns across 7 bases. V dropped 2 bases and J dropped 3; count of bases not matched to a gene: 3. Per the germline V gene, CDR1 is MNHEY and CDR2 is SVGAGI. The length of the CDR3 is 14 residues. CDR3 loop: CASSYRGPYTEAFF. The CDR3 coding sequence is TGTGCCAGCAGTTACAGGGGGCCGTACACTGAAGCTTTCTTT.

The chain uses TRBV27 and TRBJ2-1; D remains unclear. V was trimmed by 6 bases and J by 4 bases, leaving 10 bases between them. CDR1 and CDR2 (germline): MNHEY, SMNVEV (reference sequence). The CDR3 covers 13 residues. CDR3 DNA sequence: TGTGCCAGCAGAGAGTTCGGATACAATGAGCAGTTCTTC. Residues: CASREFGYNEQFF.

The table lists this clone with a count of one. The gene calls are TRBV7-2 and TRBJ2-7, with 9 bases fitting TRBD1. V trimming: 2 bases; J trimming: 6 bases; junction bases outside the gene matches: 14. Germline CDR1 reads SGHTA; CDR2 reads FQGNSA. This CDR3 has 17 residues. The CDR3 here is CASSLPRDWTGVVEQYF. CDR3 in DNA: TGTGCCAGCAGCTTACCAAGAGATTGGACAGGGGTGGTCGAGCAGTACTTC.

The chain is built from TRBV19 and TRBJ1-1, with 7 bases matching TRBD1. In germline, CDR1 is LNHDA, CDR2 SQIVND (reference sequence). J lost 5 bases, V lost 5 bases, and 11 bases had no gene match. There are 15 residues in the CDR3. This CDR3 reads CASSQRGPRGTEAFF. CDR3 coding DNA: TGTGCCAGTAGTCAGAGGGGGCCCCGGGGTACTGAAGCTTTCTTT.

This clone was detected once. The chain employs TRBV5-1 and TRBJ2-5; D may correspond to TRBD1 or TRBD2 (5 bases each). Trimming shortened V by 0 bases and J by 2 bases, and 11 bases separated the two germline ends. The CDR3 has 15 amino acids. Germline V gene sequence: CDR1 SGHRS, CDR2 YFSETQ. DNA of the CDR3: TGCGCCAGCAGCTTGGCCGGGACCGAGCAAGAGACCCAGTACTTC. It codes for CASSLAGTEQETQYF.

The V call is TRBV6-5, the J call TRBJ1-3, with no clear D. Trimming shortened V by 2 bases and J by 1 base, and 12 bases separated the two germline ends. Germline CDR1 and CDR2: MNHEY and SVGAGI. The CDR3 sequence is 16 residues long. The CDR3 DNA is TGTGCCAGCAGTTACGACTTAGGAGGGTCTGGAAACACCATATATTTT. Translation gives CASSYDLGGSGNTIYF.

The rearrangement joins TRBV6-5 to TRBJ1-4; no definite D call. Germline lookup yields CDR1 MNHEY and CDR2 SVGAGI. This CDR3 has 13 residues. V was clipped by 11 bases and J by 3 bases, with 13 bases between them. The CDR3 region is CAGTSSSNEKLFF. The DNA of the CDR3 is TGTGCCGGTACTAGTTCCTCTAATGAAAAACTGTTTTTT.

V is TRBV7-8 and J is TRBJ2-1; the match to TRBD2 covers 9 bases. Trimming at V came to 0 bases and at J to 0 bases, leaving 12 bases not matched to a gene. This CDR3 spans 20 amino acids. The germline V gene has CDR1 SGHVS and CDR2 FQNEAQ. This CDR3 is CASSLAPSGAITSSYNEQFF. The CDR3 DNA is TGTGCCAGCAGCTTAGCGCCTAGCGGGGCCATAACGAGCTCCTACAATGAGCAGTTCTTC.

This clone was seen only a few times. The chain links TRBV5-1 to TRBJ1-2, with D perhaps TRBD1 (6 bases). Trimming cost V 5 bases and J 4 bases, with 15 bases left between them. The CDR3 is 14 residues long. Looked up from germline, CDR1 is SGHRS and CDR2 is YFSETQ. For the CDR3, the DNA is TGCGCCAGCAGAACAGCAGGGGCGGTCTATGGCTACACCTTC. It yields the protein CASRTAGAVYGYTF.

Here the CDR3 reads CASSETTGENTEAFF. As DNA, the CDR3 is TGTGCCAGCAGTGAAACTACAGGGGAGAACACTGAAGCTTTCTTT. V and J are TRBV6-1 and TRBJ1-1; 7 bases are a match to TRBD1. The length of the CDR3 is 15 residues. Germline loops: CDR1 MNHNS, CDR2 SASEGT. Unmatched junction bases numbered 4, after V lost 2 bases and J lost 1 base.

The CDR3 DNA is TGTGCCAGCAGTGAAGCGCTTCGACAGACATTGGGCACCGGGGAGCTGTTTTTT. It yields the protein CASSEALRQTLGTGELFF. The rearrangement uses TRBV2 and TRBJ2-2, with D perhaps TRBD1 (5 bases). This CDR3 has 18 amino acids. CDR1 is SNHLY, CDR2 FYNNEI, per germline. Deletions cut 0 bases from V and 4 bases from J, with 18 bases between.

The rearrangement joins TRBV29-1 to TRBJ2-2, with a tentative D call TRBD2 (6 bases). V shed 6 bases and J shed 7 bases, with 15 bases lying between them. The V gene's germline CDR1 is SQVTM and CDR2 ANQGSEA. The CDR3 is 13 residues long. The chain's CDR3 is CSVRTGGNGELFF. The CDR3 DNA is TGCAGCGTACGAACCGGAGGGAACGGGGAGCTGTTTTTT.

V usage is TRBV5-1 and J usage is TRBJ2-3; tentatively, D is TRBD2 (5 bases). The CDR3 runs 13 residues. The germline V gene has CDR1 SGHRS and CDR2 YFSETQ. V gave up 4 bases and J gave up 2 bases, with 8 bases separating them. Written as DNA, the CDR3 is TGCGCCAGCAGCGAACTAGTCACAGATACGCAGTATTTT. The encoded protein is CASSELVTDTQYF.

V gene TRBV9 combines with J gene TRBJ2-5; TRBD2 matches at 10 bases. Germline V CDR1 and CDR2: SGDLS, YYNGEE. CDR3 size: 16 residues. The junction had 7 bases not matched to a gene; V was cut back by 0 bases and J by 5 bases. The CDR3 DNA follows: TGTGCCAGCAGCGTAGGTGCTAGCGGGAGTCTGGAGACCCAGTACTTC. Amino acid sequence: CASSVGASGSLETQYF.

The chain joins TRBV5-6 to TRBJ2-3, with TRBD2 matching 7 bases. This CDR3 has 14 amino acids. The germline V gene encodes CDR1 SGHDT and CDR2 YYEEEE. V lost 3 bases and J lost 4; bases outside the gene matches: 5. CDR3 bases: TGTGCCAGCAGCTGGACTAGTGGGGCAGATACGCAGTATTTT. Amino acid sequence: CASSWTSGADTQYF.

A word on this clone: Sequence at one end of the junction differs from germline and may be a read error. The chain uses TRBV6-4 and TRBJ2-2; D remains unclear. The germline V gene encodes CDR1 MRHNA and CDR2 SNTAGT. The CDR3 is made up of 13 amino acids. In DNA form, the CDR3 reads TGTGCCAGCAGTGACGAGAACGCCGGGGAGCTGTTTTTT. Its protein product is CASSDENAGELFF.

The rearrangement uses TRBV25-1 and TRBJ2-2; 9 nucleotides agree with TRBD1. The junction had 5 bases not matched to a gene; V was cut back by 6 bases and J by 3 bases. The CDR3 covers 15 residues. CDR1 and CDR2 from the germline V gene are MGHDK and SYGVNS. CDR3 nucleotides: TGTGCCAGCAGCACAGGGGGCTTCGACACCGGGGAGCTGTTTTTT. Encoded protein: CASSTGGFDTGELFF. The variable domain in full, with the rest retrieved from reference TRBV25-1 and TRBJ2-2, is EADIYQTPRYLVIGTGKKITLECSQTMGHDKMYWYQQDPGMELHLIHYSYGVNSTEKGDLSSESTVSRIRTEHFPLTLESARPSHTSQYLCASSTGGFDTGELFFGEGSRLTVL.